This TCR beta chain was found in a study of CD8 T cells in Susac syndrome. Study conclusions and caveats: The study recognized that its TCR sequencing and HLA analysis covered a relatively small number of individuals.

A note on this clonotype: Its target is not known.

RNA, at about 0.45 to 1 ug, was reverse transcribed with random hexamers. A single record per CDR3 protein comes from TCRdb applying MiXCR to the immunoSEQ multiplex PCR reads. The sample lists 150,000 to 200,000 distinct CDR3 sequences, 85% to 95% occurring once. CDR3 length equals 11 residues. Germline V gene sequence: CDR1 LNHDA, CDR2 SQIVND (reference sequence). Trimming took 8 bases from V and 6 from J, leaving 11 bases between them. Sequencing of TCR beta was undertaken in CD8+ and CD4+ T cells derived from blood. Patients with Susac syndrome met diagnostic criteria that were recently defined for definite or probable disease.

This TCR derives from a human donor with Susac syndrome. Sequenced input: CD8+ T cells from PBMCs. This chain joins TRBV19 and TRBJ2-7, with D possibly matching TRBD2 (6 bases). The CDR3 is CASRAGREQYF. The CDR3 region has the DNA TGTGCCAGTCGGGCGGGACGCGAGCAGTACTTC. Full variable domain (rest looked up from reference TRBV19 and TRBJ2-7): DGGITQSPKYLFRKEGQNVTLSCEQNLNHDAMYWYRQDPGQGLRLIYYSQIVNDFQKGDIAEGYSVSREKKESFPLTVTSAQKNPTAFYLCASRAGREQYFGPGTRLTVT.